This paragraph reports one T cell receptor beta chain. Its antigen is undetermined. The data are from a study of T cells expressing NK-cell markers. Across the whole study: CD3+CD56+NKG2C+, CD3+CD56+NKG2C- and CD3+CD56-NKG2C+ T cells, once sorted, supplied the TCR beta repertoires. Seven sequenced donors out of eight were HCMV-seropositive, one seronegative. The study's findings and limits: Dominant NKG2C+ clonotypes were found to form roughly 1.0-7.0% of CD8+ T cells in five to seven donors. The CD3+CD56-NKG2C+ fraction of several donors was also led by these clonotypes.

TCRdb re-called the 5' RACE reads and gives one entry per CDR3 protein, without DNA. This sample's table has about 380,000 distinct CDR3 sequences. Per the germline V gene, CDR1 is SNHLY and CDR2 is FYNNEI. This CDR3 has 15 amino acids. The sample taken for sequencing was blood T cells: a sorted CD56 or NKG2C T cell subset, CD4+ or CD8+ T cells, or bulk PBMC T cells (not recorded which). The sequence was collected from a man aged 18-75 years in good health. This chain links TRBV2 with TRBJ2-1; TCRdb's D call, TRBD1, is unchecked because there is no DNA. CDR3 amino acids: CASRGGRVGLNEQFF. Together with reference TRBV2 and TRBJ2-1, the CDR3 gives the full variable domain: EPEVTQTPSHQVTQMGQEVILRCVPISNHLYFYWYRQILGQKVEFLVSFYNNEISEKSEIFDDQFSVERPDGSNFTLKIRSTKLEDSAMYFCASRGGRVGLNEQFFGPGTRLTVL.